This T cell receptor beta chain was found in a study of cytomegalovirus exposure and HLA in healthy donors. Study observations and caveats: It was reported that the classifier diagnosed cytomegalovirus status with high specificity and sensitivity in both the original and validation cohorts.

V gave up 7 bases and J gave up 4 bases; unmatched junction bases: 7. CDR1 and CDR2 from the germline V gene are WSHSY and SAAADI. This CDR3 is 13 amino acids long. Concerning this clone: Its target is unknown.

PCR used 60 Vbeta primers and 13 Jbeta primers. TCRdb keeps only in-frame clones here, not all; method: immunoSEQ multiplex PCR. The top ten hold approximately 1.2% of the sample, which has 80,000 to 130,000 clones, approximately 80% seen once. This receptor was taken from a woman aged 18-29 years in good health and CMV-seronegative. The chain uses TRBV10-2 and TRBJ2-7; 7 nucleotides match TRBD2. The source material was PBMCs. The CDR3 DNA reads TGCGCCAGCATCCCAGCGGGGTTTTACGAGCAGTACTTC. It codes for CASIPAGFYEQYF.